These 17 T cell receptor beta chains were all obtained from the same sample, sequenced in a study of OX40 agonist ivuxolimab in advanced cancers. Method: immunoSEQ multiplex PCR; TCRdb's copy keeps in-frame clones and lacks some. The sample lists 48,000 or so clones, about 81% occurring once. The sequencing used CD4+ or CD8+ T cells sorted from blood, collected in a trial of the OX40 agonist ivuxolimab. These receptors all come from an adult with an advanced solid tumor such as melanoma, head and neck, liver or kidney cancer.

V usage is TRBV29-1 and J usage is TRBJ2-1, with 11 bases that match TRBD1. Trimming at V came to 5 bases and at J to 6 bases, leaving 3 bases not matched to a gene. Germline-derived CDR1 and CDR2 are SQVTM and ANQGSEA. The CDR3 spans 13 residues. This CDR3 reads CSVWGQGVNEQFF. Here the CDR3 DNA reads TGCAGCGTTTGGGGACAGGGGGTCAATGAGCAGTTCTTC.

DNA of the CDR3: TGTGCCAGCAGCTTAGGGGATGGGGTAGATACCAACTATGGCTACACCTTC. It is translated as CASSLGDGVDTNYGYTF. The rearrangement links TRBV7-2 to TRBJ1-2; D not certain. Trimming removed 1 base at V and 2 bases at J, with 17 bases between. CDR1 is SGHTA and CDR2 is FQGNSA in the germline V gene. The CDR3 totals 17 residues.

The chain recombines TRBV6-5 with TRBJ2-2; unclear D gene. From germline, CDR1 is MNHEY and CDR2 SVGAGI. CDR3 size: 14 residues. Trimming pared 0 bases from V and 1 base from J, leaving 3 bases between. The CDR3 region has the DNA TGTGCCAGCAGTTACTCCCAGAACACCGGGGAGCTGTTTTTT. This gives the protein CASSYSQNTGELFF.

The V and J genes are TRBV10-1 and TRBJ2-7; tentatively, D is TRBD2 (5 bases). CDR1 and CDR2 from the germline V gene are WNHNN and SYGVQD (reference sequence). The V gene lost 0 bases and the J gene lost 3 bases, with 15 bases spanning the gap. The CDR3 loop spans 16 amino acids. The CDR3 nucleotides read TGCGCCAGCAGTGAGTCAGGGAATAGCGAGAGCTACGAGCAGTACTTC. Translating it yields CASSESGNSESYEQYF.

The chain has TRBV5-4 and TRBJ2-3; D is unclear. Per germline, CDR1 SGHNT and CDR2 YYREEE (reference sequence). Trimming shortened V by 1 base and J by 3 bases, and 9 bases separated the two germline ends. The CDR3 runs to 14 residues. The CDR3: CASSLLLGTDTQYF. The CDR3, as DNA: TGTGCCAGCAGCTTGCTCCTCGGGACAGATACGCAGTATTTT.

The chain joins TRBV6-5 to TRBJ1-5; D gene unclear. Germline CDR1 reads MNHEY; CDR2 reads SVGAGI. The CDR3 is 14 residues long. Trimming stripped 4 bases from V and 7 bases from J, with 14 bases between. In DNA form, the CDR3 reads TGTGCCAGCAGTTTCGAGGTATTGGGCCAGCCCCAGCATTTT. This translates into CASSFEVLGQPQHF.

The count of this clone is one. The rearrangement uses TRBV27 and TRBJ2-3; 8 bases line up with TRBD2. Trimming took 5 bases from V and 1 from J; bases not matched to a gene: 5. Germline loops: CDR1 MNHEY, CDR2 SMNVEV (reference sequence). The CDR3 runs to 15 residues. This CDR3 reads CASSQGLAGTDTQYF. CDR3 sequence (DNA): TGTGCCAGCAGTCAAGGACTAGCTGGCACAGATACGCAGTATTTT.

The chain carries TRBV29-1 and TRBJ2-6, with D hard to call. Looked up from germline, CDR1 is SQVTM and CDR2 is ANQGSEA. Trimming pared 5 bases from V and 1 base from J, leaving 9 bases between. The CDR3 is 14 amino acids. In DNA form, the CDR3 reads TGCAGCGTTAGTGGGGAATCTGGGGCCAACGTCCTGACTTTC. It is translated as CSVSGESGANVLTF. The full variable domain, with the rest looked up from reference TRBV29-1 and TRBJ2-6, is SAVISQKPSRDICQRGTSLTIQCQVDSQVTMMFWYRQQPGQSLTLIATANQGSEATYESGFVIDKFPISRPNLTFSTLTVSNMSPEDSSIYLCSVSGESGANVLTFGAGSRLTVL.

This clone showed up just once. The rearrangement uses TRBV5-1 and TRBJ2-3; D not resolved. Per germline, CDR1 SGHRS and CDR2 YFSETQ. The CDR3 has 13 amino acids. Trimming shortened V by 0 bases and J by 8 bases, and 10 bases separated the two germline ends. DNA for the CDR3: TGCGCCAGCAGCTTGGGGGCGGAAGGTACGCAGTATTTT. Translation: CASSLGAEGTQYF. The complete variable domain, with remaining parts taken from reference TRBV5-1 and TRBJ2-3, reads KAGVTQTPRYLIKTRGQQVTLSCSPISGHRSVSWYQQTPGQGLQFLFEYFSETQRNKGNFPGRFSGRQFSNSRSEMNVSTLELGDSALYLCASSLGAEGTQYFGPGTRLTVL.

This CDR3 is CASSDVGEITDTQYF. The CDR3 DNA follows: TGTGCCAGCAGTGATGTAGGCGAAATCACAGATACGCAGTATTTT. The rearrangement uses TRBV2 and TRBJ2-3; D unresolved. Germline V gives CDR1 SNHLY, CDR2 FYNNEI. Trimming removed 3 bases from V and 2 bases from J, with 12 bases in between. The CDR3 sequence is 15 residues long.

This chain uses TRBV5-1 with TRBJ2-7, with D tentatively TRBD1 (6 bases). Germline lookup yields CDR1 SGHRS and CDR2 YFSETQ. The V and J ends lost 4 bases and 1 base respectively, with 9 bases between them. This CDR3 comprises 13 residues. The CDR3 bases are TGCGCCAGCAGCCCGACAGGATCCTACGAGCAGTACTTC. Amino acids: CASSPTGSYEQYF.

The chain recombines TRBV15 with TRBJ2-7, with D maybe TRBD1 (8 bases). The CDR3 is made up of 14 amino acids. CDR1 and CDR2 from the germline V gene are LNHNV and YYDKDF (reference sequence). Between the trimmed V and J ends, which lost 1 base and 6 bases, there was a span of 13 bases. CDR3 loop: CATSRGNRGGEQYF. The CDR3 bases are TGTGCCACCAGCAGAGGTAACAGGGGGGGCGAGCAGTACTTC.

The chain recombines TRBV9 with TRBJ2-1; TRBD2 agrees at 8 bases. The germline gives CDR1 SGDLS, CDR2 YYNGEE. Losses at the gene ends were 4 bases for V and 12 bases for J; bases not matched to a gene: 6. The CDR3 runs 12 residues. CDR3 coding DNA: TGTGCCAGCAGCCTAAGCGGGGGTCGGCAGTTCTTC. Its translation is CASSLSGGRQFF.

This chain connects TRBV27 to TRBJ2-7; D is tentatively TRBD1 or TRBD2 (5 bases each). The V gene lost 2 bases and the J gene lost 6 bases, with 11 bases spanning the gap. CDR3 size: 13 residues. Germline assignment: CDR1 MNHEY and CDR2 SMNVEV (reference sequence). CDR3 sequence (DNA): TGTGCCAGCAGTTTAGGGGACGCCTTCGAGCAGTACTTC. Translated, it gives CASSLGDAFEQYF.

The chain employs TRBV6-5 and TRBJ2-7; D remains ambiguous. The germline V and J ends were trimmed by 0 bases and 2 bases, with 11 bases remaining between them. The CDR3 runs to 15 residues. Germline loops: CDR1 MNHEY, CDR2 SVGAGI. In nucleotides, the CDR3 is TGTGCCAGCAGTTACTCGAGGTTGCAGCCCTACGAGCAGTACTTC. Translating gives CASSYSRLQPYEQYF.

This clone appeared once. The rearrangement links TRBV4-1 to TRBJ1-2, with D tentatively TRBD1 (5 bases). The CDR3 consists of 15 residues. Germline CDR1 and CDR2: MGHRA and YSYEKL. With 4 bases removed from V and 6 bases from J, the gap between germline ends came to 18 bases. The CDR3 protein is CASSPNQGRSDGYTF. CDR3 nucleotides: TGCGCCAGCAGCCCAAACCAGGGCCGCAGCGATGGCTACACCTTC.

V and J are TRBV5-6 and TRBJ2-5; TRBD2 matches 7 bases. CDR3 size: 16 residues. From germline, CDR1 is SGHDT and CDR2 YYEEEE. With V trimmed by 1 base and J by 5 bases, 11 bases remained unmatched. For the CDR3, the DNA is TGTGCCAGCAGCTTGTTCTTATTTGGGGGAGGGGAGACCCAGTACTTC. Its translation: CASSLFLFGGGETQYF.